This note documents a single T cell receptor (beta chain) sequence. Donors, without exception, were Caucasian adults residing in Nashville, Tennessee. This entry belongs to a study of shared clonotypes between healthy human individuals. The wider study: The cohort had a couple of women and a few men, ages 18 to 49.

Sequenced by immunoSEQ multiplex PCR; TCRdb stores in-frame clones only, minus some. The sample comprises 400,000 or so clones, about 97% of which are singletons, and 0.32% rests with the top ten. The CDR3 spans 14 residues. V lost 4 bases, J lost 4 bases, and 7 bases stayed unmatched. Germline V gives CDR1 SGHDT, CDR2 YYEEEE. Sequencing used memory CD8+ T cells sorted from blood. As for subset: CD45RO+ cells pooled with CCR7-negative TemRA cells. The V and J genes are TRBV5-6 and TRBJ1-2; TRBD1 agrees at 7 bases. The TCR comes from a young man in good health. The CDR3 nucleotides read TGTGCCAGCAGCAGACAGGGTATCCGCTATGGCTACACCTTC. This encodes CASSRQGIRYGYTF. The complete variable domain, with remaining parts taken from reference TRBV5-6 and TRBJ1-2, reads DAGVTQSPTHLIKTRGQQVTLRCSPKSGHDTVSWYQQALGQGPQFIFQYYEEEERQRGNFPDRFSGHQFPNYSSELNVNALLLGDSALYLCASSRQGIRYGYTFGSGTRLTVV.